Shown below are 28 T cell receptor beta chains from a single sample sequenced in a study of cytomegalovirus exposure and HLA in healthy donors. Clones were read by immunoSEQ multiplex PCR, and TCRdb kept only the in-frame ones, dropping some. Of over 35,000 clones listed, about 93% are singletons. The sequencing sample was made of PBMCs. All receptors come from a man aged 18 to 29 in good health and CMV-seronegative.

This clone was picked up a small number of times. The genes are TRBV6-6 and TRBJ1-2; the D is unclear. The V gene's germline CDR1 is MNHNY and CDR2 SVGAGI (reference sequence). There are 12 residues in the CDR3. V was clipped by 0 bases and J by 6 bases, with 5 bases between them. CDR3 sequence: CASSYSRDGYTF. The CDR3 nucleotides are TGTGCCAGCAGTTACTCCCGAGATGGCTACACCTTC.

J is TRBJ2-5 and V is TRBV10-2; 14 nucleotides match TRBD2. This CDR3 has 14 residues. Unmatched junction bases numbered 3, after V lost 7 bases and J lost 5 bases. CDR1 and CDR2 (germline): WSHSY, SAAADI. The CDR3 sequence is CASIGTSGSETQYF. The DNA for the CDR3 is TGCGCCAGCATCGGGACTAGCGGGAGCGAGACCCAGTACTTC.

The rearrangement joins TRBV30 to TRBJ1-2; weak D call: TRBD1 (6 bases). V was pared by 5 bases and J by 7 bases, with 11 bases between. The CDR3 is 11 amino acids. CDR1 GTSNPN and CDR2 SVGIG come from the germline V gene (reference sequence). For the CDR3, the DNA is TGTGCCTGGGGAGGGGGGGCTGGCTACACCTTC. It codes for CAWGGGAGYTF. Full variable domain (missing parts from reference TRBV30 and TRBJ1-2): SQTIHQWPATLVQPVGSPLSLECTVEGTSNPNLYWYRQAAGRGLQLLFYSVGIGQISSEVPQNLSASRPQDRQFILSSKKLLLSDSGFYLCAWGGGAGYTFGSGTRLTVV.

The CDR3 region is CASRASGVTHDRFF. The DNA of the CDR3 is TGTGCCAGCAGGGCTAGCGGAGTTACCCATGATCGGTTCTTC. J is TRBJ2-1 and V is TRBV6-5, with 7 bases identical to TRBD2. The V gene end was trimmed by 6 bases and the J gene end by 15 bases; junction bases not matched to a gene: 17. This CDR3 contains 14 residues. Germline lookup yields CDR1 MNHEY and CDR2 SVGAGI.

The chain carries TRBV28 and TRBJ2-1; 8 bases line up with TRBD2. Trimming at V came to 3 bases and at J to 3 bases, leaving 7 bases not matched to a gene. Looked up from germline, CDR1 is MDHEN and CDR2 is SYDVKM. This CDR3 contains 16 residues. CDR3: CASSFRREAGYNEQFF. For the CDR3, the DNA is TGTGCCAGCAGTTTTAGGCGGGAGGCTGGCTACAATGAGCAGTTCTTC.

This clone has a handful of counts. The chain combines TRBV28 with TRBJ1-2; 8 bases agree with TRBD1. Germline values: CDR1 MDHEN, CDR2 SYDVKM. V gave up 5 bases and J gave up 4 bases; unmatched junction bases: 15. The CDR3 covers 17 residues. CDR3 bases: TGTGCCAGCAGTGGAGGCGGGACAGGAGACCCTGGCTATGGCTACACCTTC. It encodes CASSGGGTGDPGYGYTF.

This sequence joins TRBV4-2 and TRBJ2-2; D possibly corresponds to TRBD2 (6 bases). The CDR3 extends over 17 amino acids. Deletions cut 4 bases from V and 6 bases from J, with 21 bases between. Germline V gene data show CDR1 as LGHNA and CDR2 as YNFKEQ. CDR3 sequence reads: CASSLGRERLFPGELFF. The CDR3 bases are TGTGCCAGCAGCCTCGGGAGAGAGAGGTTGTTCCCCGGGGAGCTGTTTTTT.

The chain combines TRBV7-9 with TRBJ2-7; 7 bases line up with TRBD2. Germline values: CDR1 SEHNR, CDR2 FQNEAQ (reference sequence). V was pared by 6 bases and J by 3 bases, with 11 bases of the junction left unmatched. This CDR3 contains 15 residues. CDR3 region: CASSPAGGRGYEQYF. The CDR3 DNA reads TGTGCCAGCAGTCCCGCCGGGGGGAGAGGCTACGAGCAGTACTTC.

The V gene is TRBV7-8, the J gene TRBJ2-7, with TRBD2 matching 8 bases. This CDR3 comprises 16 residues. The germline V gene encodes CDR1 SGHVS and CDR2 FQNEAQ. V was pared by 6 bases and J by 10 bases, with 20 bases of the junction left unmatched. CDR3 in DNA: TGTGCCAGCAGTCCCACGGTTGGGACGGGGGGGCGTTCCCAGTACTTC. Amino acid sequence: CASSPTVGTGGRSQYF.

The chain combines TRBV7-3 with TRBJ2-2; no firm D call. CDR3 length: 13 amino acids. Germline lookup yields CDR1 SGHTA and CDR2 FQGTGA. V was cut by 5 bases and J by 5 bases, with 9 bases left in between. CDR3 residues: CASSLTGTGELFF. The CDR3 coding sequence is TGTGCCAGCAGCCTGACTGGGACCGGGGAGCTGTTTTTT.

This clone was detected only once. V usage is TRBV9 and J usage is TRBJ1-3; possibly TRBD1 for D (6 bases). Trimming shortened V by 4 bases and J by 0 bases, and 11 bases separated the two germline ends. The germline V gene has CDR1 SGDLS and CDR2 YYNGEE. The CDR3 sequence is 15 residues long. CDR3 bases: TGTGCCAGCAGCCCGAGGGACAACTCTGGAAACACCATATATTTT. Its protein is CASSPRDNSGNTIYF.

The chain has TRBV6-5 and TRBJ1-4, with 7 bases identical to TRBD1. Germline trimming cut 8 bases from V and 5 bases from J; bases unmatched to any gene: 8. The length of the CDR3 is 14 residues. CDR1 is MNHEY, CDR2 SVGAGI, per germline. The CDR3 loop reads CASGTGVQNEKLFF. The CDR3 bases are TGTGCCAGCGGCACAGGGGTACAAAATGAAAAACTGTTTTTT.

V usage is TRBV6-6 and J usage is TRBJ1-2, with 9 bases fitting TRBD1. Germline trimming cut 2 bases from V and 2 bases from J; bases unmatched to any gene: 3. The CDR3 extends over 15 amino acids. Germline-derived CDR1 and CDR2 are MNHNY and SVGAGI (reference sequence). This chain's CDR3 is CASSYRDRANYGYTF. The CDR3 coding sequence is TGTGCCAGCAGTTACCGGGACAGGGCGAACTATGGCTACACCTTC.

The rearrangement links TRBV7-9 to TRBJ1-4; D might be TRBD1 (5 bases). Germline CDR1 is SEHNR and CDR2 is FQNEAQ (reference sequence). This CDR3 region has 14 residues. With 2 bases removed from V and 4 bases from J, the gap between germline ends came to 8 bases. CDR3 in amino acids: CASSLTQVNEKLFF. In DNA form, the CDR3 reads TGTGCCAGCAGCTTAACACAGGTTAATGAAAAACTGTTTTTT.

V usage is TRBV5-1 and J usage is TRBJ1-1, with D possibly TRBD1 on 6 matching bases. Germline loops: CDR1 SGHRS, CDR2 YFSETQ. The CDR3 totals 14 residues. V gave up 0 bases and J gave up 2 bases, with 8 bases separating them. The CDR3 sequence: CASSLGGQNTEAFF. In nucleotides, the CDR3 is TGCGCCAGCAGCTTGGGGGGACAAAACACTGAAGCTTTCTTT.

This rearrangement joins TRBV11-2 to TRBJ2-5; 9 bases fit TRBD1. V was pared by 5 bases and J by 5 bases, with 6 bases of the junction left unmatched. CDR1 SGHAT and CDR2 FQNNGV come from the germline V gene. The CDR3 extends over 14 amino acids. The CDR3 protein is CASSGGTGTETQYF. In nucleotides, the CDR3 is TGTGCCAGCAGCGGAGGGACAGGGACTGAGACCCAGTACTTC. Based on the CDR3 plus reference TRBV11-2 and TRBJ2-5, the full variable domain is EAGVAQSPRYKIIEKRQSVAFWCNPISGHATLYWYQQILGQGPKLLIQFQNNGVVDDSQLPKDRFSAERLKGVDSTLKIQPAKLEDSAVYLCASSGGTGTETQYFGPGTRLLVL.

The V and J genes are TRBV18 and TRBJ2-7, with no clear D. Deletions cut 1 base from V and 2 bases from J, with 6 bases between. Germline V gives CDR1 KGHSH, CDR2 LQKENI. There are 13 residues in the CDR3. Written as DNA, the CDR3 is TGTGCCAGCTCACCACGAGGTGCCTACGAGCAGTACTTC. Translation gives CASSPRGAYEQYF.

This clone has just one count. The V and J genes are TRBV9 and TRBJ2-7; 8 bases match TRBD2. After removal of 4 bases from V and 5 bases from J, the junction contained 14 bases not matched to a gene. There are 16 residues in the CDR3. Germline CDR1 and CDR2: SGDLS and YYNGEE. Written as DNA, the CDR3 is TGTGCCAGCAGCCCCCACTCAAGGACTAGCCTAGACGAGCAGTACTTC. This encodes CASSPHSRTSLDEQYF.

This rearrangement joins TRBV4-1 to TRBJ2-7; 12 nucleotides line up with TRBD1. The trim removed 5 bases at V and 7 bases at J, leaving 6 bases unmatched. The CDR3 is 14 residues long. Germline assignment: CDR1 MGHRA and CDR2 YSYEKL. CDR3 protein: CASSSGQGAREQYF. The DNA for the CDR3 is TGCGCCAGCAGCTCGGGACAGGGGGCGCGAGAGCAGTACTTC.

The gene calls are TRBV15 and TRBJ1-4; D is unclear. Trimming cost V 0 bases and J 7 bases, with 12 bases left between them. The CDR3 is 15 residues long. The V gene's germline CDR1 is LNHNV and CDR2 YYDKDF (reference sequence). Here the CDR3 reads CATSRDSDGPEKLFF. DNA of the CDR3: TGTGCCACCAGCAGAGATAGCGACGGACCTGAAAAACTGTTTTTT.

V gene TRBV9 combines with J gene TRBJ2-5, with 15 bases aligning to TRBD2. V was pared by 4 bases and J by 5 bases, with 9 bases of the junction left unmatched. This CDR3 is 17 amino acids long. Germline CDR1 is SGDLS and CDR2 is YYNGEE. The CDR3 DNA reads as TGTGCCAGCAGCCCACGGACTAGCGGGGGGGCCGTGGAGACCCAGTACTTC. Translating gives CASSPRTSGGAVETQYF.

This clone came up a few times. V usage is TRBV6-4 and J usage is TRBJ2-1; D is uncertain. This CDR3 has 13 amino acids. Trimming removed 2 bases from V and 7 bases from J, with 9 bases in between. Germline CDR1 and CDR2: MRHNA and SNTAGT. The CDR3 sequence: CASSDSAQNEQFF. The CDR3 DNA sequence: TGTGCCAGCAGTGACAGTGCACAAAATGAGCAGTTCTTC.

The rearrangement uses TRBV2 and TRBJ1-4; D uncertain. CDR3 size: 16 residues. V lost 7 bases and J lost 2, with 17 bases in between. CDR1 SNHLY and CDR2 FYNNEI come from the germline V gene. This CDR3 reads CASTLAVGITNEKLFF. The DNA for the CDR3 is TGTGCCAGCACCCTAGCCGTGGGGATCACTAATGAAAAACTGTTTTTT.

The chain recombines TRBV30 with TRBJ2-3, with D possibly TRBD1 on 5 matching bases. CDR3 length equals 13 residues. From germline, CDR1 is GTSNPN and CDR2 SVGIG (reference sequence). V gave up 4 bases and J gave up 7 bases, with 15 bases separating them. Here the CDR3 DNA reads TGTGCCTGGACTCCAGGGCCGACCAATACGCAGTATTTT. Translation gives CAWTPGPTNTQYF.

This clone was seen a single time. The chain employs TRBV7-2 and TRBJ2-7; 10 nucleotides align to TRBD1. The germline V gene has CDR1 SGHTA and CDR2 FQGNSA. The V and J ends lost 0 bases and 3 bases, in that order; junction bases with no gene match: 2. The CDR3 runs to 15 residues. The DNA for the CDR3 is TGTGCCAGCAGCTTAGCCGGGACAGGGGTCTACGAGCAGTACTTC. Protein product: CASSLAGTGVYEQYF.

This clone was counted once. The chain carries TRBV2 and TRBJ1-2; a possible D gene is TRBD1 (5 bases). CDR3 length: 14 amino acids. CDR1 SNHLY and CDR2 FYNNEI come from the germline V gene. Trimming left V 6 bases short and J 5 bases short, with 16 bases between. This chain's CDR3 is CASREIDSLYGYTF. As DNA, the CDR3 is TGTGCCAGCAGAGAAATCGACAGTCTTTATGGCTACACCTTC.

The V call is TRBV18, the J call TRBJ1-5; D possibly corresponds to TRBD1 (6 bases). The CDR3 contains 16 residues. Germline-derived CDR1 and CDR2 are KGHSH and LQKENI. V was pared by 3 bases and J by 0 bases, with 12 bases between. CDR3: CASSPFPGDSNQPQHF. The DNA for the CDR3 is TGTGCCAGCTCACCCTTTCCAGGGGATAGCAATCAGCCCCAGCATTTT.

This clone was recorded once. This chain links TRBV15 with TRBJ2-1; D gene ambiguous. The CDR3 covers 14 residues. V was shortened by 5 bases and J by 4 bases, with 12 bases between the two germline ends. Germline lookup yields CDR1 LNHNV and CDR2 YYDKDF (reference sequence). Here the CDR3 reads CATSPERLYNEQFF. CDR3 in DNA: TGTGCCACCAGCCCCGAGCGACTTTACAATGAGCAGTTCTTC. The full variable domain, in which reference TRBV15 and TRBJ2-1 provide the parts outside the CDR3, is DAMVIQNPRYQVTQFGKPVTLSCSQTLNHNVMYWYQQKSSQAPKLLFHYYDKDFNNEADTPDNFQSRRPNTSFCFLDIRSPGLGDTAMYLCATSPERLYNEQFFGPGTRLTVL.